This T cell receptor beta chain was sequenced during a study of blood T cell repertoires in COVID-19. Background on the study: PBMCs, B-cell-depleted T cells, or T cells provided the cDNA or gDNA that made up the material.

Everyone who took part was 18 to 89 years old, and they came from 20 to 25 US areas. Among Cohort 3 donors, those recovered had two negative PCRs, clearance, or symptom resolution. Germline V lookup: CDR1 MNHEY, CDR2 SVGAGI. J lost 5 bases, V lost 7 bases, and 12 bases had no gene match. The CDR3 runs to 15 residues. Authors' analysis steps: Using reference gene primer amplification, nucleated cell counts were estimated. Sequencing used immunoSEQ multiplex PCR; TCRdb keeps in-frame clones, though not all of them. V and J calls and clone size are given by that table; D and trimming were obtained from the DNA. The sample consists of 250,000 or so clones, around 85% of them appearing once.

What was sequenced was PBMCs or T cells enriched from blood (not recorded which). The source of this sequence is a woman between 50 and 59 years old who had recovered from COVID-19. The chain employs TRBV6-5 and TRBJ2-7, with TRBD1 identical over 9 bases. The CDR3 bases are TGTGCCAGCACCATTGACCTGGACAGGGGCCACGAGCAGTACTTC. This sequence encodes CASTIDLDRGHEQYF.